This TCR beta chain was obtained from a study of blood T cell repertoires in COVID-19. TCRdb's copy holds only in-frame clones and misses some; the assay was immunoSEQ multiplex PCR. This sample has about 140,000 clones, with about 75% found just once. This clone was seen a few times. V was pared by 5 bases and J by 3 bases, with 4 bases of the junction left unmatched. The CDR3 totals 15 residues. The germline CDR1 and CDR2 sequences are LNHDA and SQIVND (reference sequence). Sequenced input: PBMCs or T cells enriched from blood (not recorded which). The clonotype originates from a woman between 50 and 59 years old who had recovered from COVID-19. This chain uses TRBV19 with TRBJ1-4, with 9 bases lining up with TRBD1. The CDR3 DNA is TGTGCCAGTAGTGGGACAGGGCTGGCTAATGAAAAACTGTTTTTT. Translated, it gives CASSGTGLANEKLFF.